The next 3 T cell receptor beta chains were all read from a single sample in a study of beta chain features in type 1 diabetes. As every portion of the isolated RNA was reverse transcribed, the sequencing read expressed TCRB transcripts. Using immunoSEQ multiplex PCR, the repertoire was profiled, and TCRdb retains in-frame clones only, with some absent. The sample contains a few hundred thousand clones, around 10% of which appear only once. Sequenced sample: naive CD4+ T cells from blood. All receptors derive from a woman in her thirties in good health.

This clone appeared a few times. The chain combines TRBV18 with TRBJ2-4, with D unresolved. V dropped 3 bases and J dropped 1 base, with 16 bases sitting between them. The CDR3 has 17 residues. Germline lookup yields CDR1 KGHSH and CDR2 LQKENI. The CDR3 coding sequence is TGTGCCAGCTCACCGAGTAGAGAAATTGAGGCCAAAAACATTCAGTACTTC. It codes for CASSPSREIEAKNIQYF.

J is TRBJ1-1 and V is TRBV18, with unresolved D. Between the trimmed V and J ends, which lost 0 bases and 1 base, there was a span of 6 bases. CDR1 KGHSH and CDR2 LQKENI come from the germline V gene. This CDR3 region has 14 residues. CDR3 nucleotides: TGTGCCAGCTCACCACCACACGCGAACACTGAAGCTTTCTTT. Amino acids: CASSPPHANTEAFF.

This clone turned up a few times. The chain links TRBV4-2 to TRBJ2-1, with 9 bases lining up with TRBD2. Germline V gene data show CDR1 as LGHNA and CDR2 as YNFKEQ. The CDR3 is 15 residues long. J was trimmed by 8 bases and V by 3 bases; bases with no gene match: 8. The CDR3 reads CASSQAGLAGYEQFF. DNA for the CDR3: TGTGCCAGCAGCCAGGCGGGACTAGCTGGCTATGAGCAGTTCTTC.